The 21 T cell receptor beta chains presented below share a single source sample, sequenced in a study of T cells in Graves' hyperthyroidism and ophthalmopathy (dated by TCRdb to between 2018 and 2021). Libraries were made using multiplex PCR. The sequencer was an Illumina HiSeq 2000. The TCR beta CDR3 regions were amplified from RNA transcripts. For the first round of RT-PCR on the TCR CDR3, the HTBI primer set was used together with the Qiagen OneStep RT-PCR kit. TCRdb handled the public reads itself, with Q25 trimming in fastp and clone calling in MiXCR, and kept productive beta chains. Identical CDR3 protein sequences are pooled into one entry, listed with their most common genes and DNA. The sample contains roughly 720,000 distinct CDR3 sequences, 15% to 20% of them found a single time. Less than 20% of the sample comes from the top ten. The sequenced material came from blood. The origin of the receptors is a man between 45 and 60 years old with Graves' hyperthyroidism.

This clonotype was picked up a small number of times. J is TRBJ1-2 and V is TRBV7-8; 7 bases are shared with TRBD1. With 7 bases clipped from V and 9 bases from J, the junction kept 14 bases outside the gene matches. CDR1 and CDR2 (germline): SGHVS, FQNEAQ. The CDR3 consists of 14 residues. The CDR3 DNA follows: TGTGCCAGCACCGAAGCCCTCGGACAGGCAAGCTACACCTTC. Its protein is CASTEALGQASYTF.

There are many counts of this clonotype. The DNA of the CDR3 is TGTGCCAGCAGCGCCCAGGCGGGGGTTCTCTACGAGCAGTACTTC. It translates to CASSAQAGVLYEQYF. This rearrangement joins TRBV7-3 to TRBJ2-7; TRBD2 agrees at 7 bases. The CDR3 is 15 amino acids. Germline CDR1 reads SGHTA; CDR2 reads FQGTGA. Trimming removed 5 bases from V and 3 bases from J; junction bases left unmatched: 10.

Remarks on this clonotype: This could be a read error, since a much larger clone is one nucleotide away. The chain links TRBV28 to TRBJ1-3; D is unclear. V was pared by 6 bases and J by 0 bases, with 15 bases between. The CDR3 length is 16 residues. Germline V CDR1 and CDR2: MDHEN, SYDVKM. The CDR3 DNA is TGTGCCAGCAGCAACCTAGGGTCTACCTCTGGAAACACCATATATTTT. Translation: CASSNLGSTSGNTIYF.

This clonotype occurred a few times. The V gene is TRBV5-1, the J gene TRBJ1-2; weak D call: TRBD1 (5 bases). The length of the CDR3 is 12 residues. Germline V gene data show CDR1 as SGHRS and CDR2 as YFSETQ. Trimming removed 4 bases at V and 7 bases at J, with 11 bases between. CDR3 loop: CASSESGFGYTF. In nucleotides, the CDR3 is TGCGCCAGCAGCGAGTCAGGGTTTGGCTACACCTTC.

About this clonotype: This may come from a read error, since a much larger clone is one base off. This rearrangement joins TRBV24-1 to TRBJ1-2, with 9 nucleotides matching TRBD1. This CDR3 is built from 15 residues. V trimming: 6 bases; J trimming: 6 bases; junction bases outside the gene matches: 10. The V gene's germline CDR1 is KGHDR and CDR2 SFDVKD. CDR3 DNA sequence: TGTGCCACCAGTAGCGCCGGGACAGGGATCGATGGCTACACCTTC. It codes for CATSSAGTGIDGYTF.

This clonotype turned up a few times. The gene calls are TRBV6-5 and TRBJ2-6; TRBD1 matches 8 bases. The J segment lost 0 bases and the V segment lost 2 bases, leaving 9 bases of the junction unmatched. CDR3 length: 19 amino acids. Germline V lookup: CDR1 MNHEY, CDR2 SVGAGI. CDR3 sequence reads: CASSYLSGQDFSGANVLTF. The CDR3 DNA reads TGTGCCAGCAGTTACCTCTCGGGACAGGATTTCTCTGGGGCCAACGTCCTGACTTTC.

About this clonotype itself: Mismatch with germline at one junction end may stem from a read error. The chain combines TRBV20-1 with TRBJ2-3, with TRBD2 identical over 8 bases. Germline CDR1 DFQATT, CDR2 SNEGSKA (reference sequence). The length of the CDR3 is 14 residues. The CDR3 reads CSAPGSGNTGTQYF. For the CDR3, the DNA is TGCAGTGCCCCGGGTAGCGGGAACACAGGTACGCAGTATTTT.

The V gene is TRBV11-2, the J gene TRBJ2-3; TRBD2 matches 11 bases. With 1 base clipped from V and 3 bases from J, the junction kept 9 bases outside the gene matches. This CDR3 region has 18 residues. Per the germline V gene, CDR1 is SGHAT and CDR2 is FQNNGV. The DNA for the CDR3 is TGTGCCAGCAGCTTAGGCGGAACTAGCGGGAGCCGGACAGATACGCAGTATTTT. This codes for CASSLGGTSGSRTDTQYF.

This sequence joins TRBV6-2 or TRBV6-3 and TRBJ1-6; unclear D gene. Germline V gives CDR1 MNHEY, CDR2 SVGEGT. The germline V and J ends were trimmed by 7 bases and 0 bases, with 19 bases remaining between them. CDR3 length: 18 amino acids. Here the CDR3 DNA reads TGTGCCAGCACACCCAACCGGGAAGCAAGCTCCTATAATTCACCCCTCCACTTT. Its translation is CASTPNREASSYNSPLHF.

CDR3 nucleotide sequence: TGTGCCAGCGAGATCCCCGGGAGTGAGCAGTTCTTC. This translates into CASEIPGSEQFF. J is TRBJ2-1 and V is TRBV6-2 or TRBV6-3; possibly TRBD2 for D (6 bases). Trimming took 8 bases from V and 9 from J, leaving 14 bases between them. This CDR3 has 12 amino acids. The germline CDR1 and CDR2 sequences are MNHEY and SVGEGT.

This clonotype was seen repeatedly, ten times or more. The chain recombines TRBV12-5 with TRBJ2-1; 8 bases map to TRBD1. This CDR3 contains 17 residues. V lost 1 base, J lost 5 bases, and 10 bases stayed unmatched. CDR1 LGHNT and CDR2 FRNRAP come from the germline V gene. In DNA form, the CDR3 reads TGTGCTAGTGGTTTGGGGACACCGGGACAGGAGAACAATGAGCAGTTCTTC. Amino acid sequence: CASGLGTPGQENNEQFF.

The chain employs TRBV27 and TRBJ2-7; 10 positions agree with TRBD1. Germline CDR1 reads MNHEY; CDR2 reads SMNVEV (reference sequence). The CDR3 loop spans 13 amino acids. J was trimmed by 4 bases and V by 10 bases; bases with no gene match: 7. This chain's CDR3 is CATTGQGRYEQYF. CDR3 nucleotide sequence: TGTGCCACGACGGGACAGGGGCGTTACGAGCAGTACTTC.

This clonotype was observed many times. The chain joins TRBV9 to TRBJ2-7; 9 bases are a match to TRBD2. The CDR3 has 14 amino acids. The V segment lost 2 bases and the J segment 3 bases; nucleotides outside the gene matches: 3. CDR1 is SGDLS and CDR2 is YYNGEE in the germline V gene. CDR3: CASSVGSGSYEQYF. CDR3 coding DNA: TGTGCCAGCAGCGTCGGTAGCGGGAGCTACGAGCAGTACTTC.

This clonotype was seen a few times. The genes are TRBV20-1 and TRBJ2-7, with TRBD2 as a possible D gene (5 bases). CDR1 and CDR2 from the germline V gene are DFQATT and SNEGSKA (reference sequence). There are 12 residues in the CDR3. V gave up 4 bases and J gave up 2 bases, with 9 bases separating them. DNA of the CDR3: TGCAGTGCTACGGAGGACCCCTACGAGCAGTACTTC. Amino acids: CSATEDPYEQYF.

Comments on this clonotype: An end of the junction differs from the germline gene, which may be a read error. V gene TRBV27 combines with J gene TRBJ2-3; the D gene is possibly TRBD2 (6 bases). This CDR3 has 16 residues. Germline assignment: CDR1 MNHEY and CDR2 SMNVEV (reference sequence). Written as DNA, the CDR3 is TGTGCCAGCAGGACCCATGGCAGGGAGGACACAGATACGCAATATTTT. It translates to CASRTHGREDTDTQYF.

Ten or more counts support this clonotype. This rearrangement joins TRBV10-2 to TRBJ2-7; possibly TRBD1 for D (5 bases). V was trimmed by 0 bases and J by 6 bases, leaving 9 bases between them. The germline V gene encodes CDR1 WSHSY and CDR2 SAAADI. CDR3 length: 13 residues. CDR3 residues: CASSESSGSEQYF. For the CDR3, the DNA is TGCGCCAGCAGTGAGTCGTCAGGGTCCGAGCAGTACTTC.

The CDR3 reads CASSPGSSGNTIYF. The CDR3 nucleotides read TGTGCCAGCTCACCCGGGTCATCAGGAAACACCATATATTTT. The chain uses TRBV18 and TRBJ1-3, with D uncertain. Germline loops: CDR1 KGHSH, CDR2 LQKENI. This CDR3 has 14 amino acids. Trimming took off 3 bases at V and 4 bases at J, with 10 bases between the two ends. The variable domain in full, completed from reference TRBV18 and TRBJ1-3, reads NAGVMQNPRHLVRRRGQEARLRCSPMKGHSHVYWYRQLPEEGLKFMVYLQKENIIDESGMPKERFSAEFPKEGPSILRIQQVVRGDSAAYFCASSPGSSGNTIYFGEGSWLTVV.

This clonotype was detected ten times or more. The gene calls are TRBV29-1 and TRBJ2-5; TRBD1 aligns across 7 bases. The CDR3 has 12 amino acids. J lost 1 base, V lost 7 bases, and 3 bases had no gene match. Germline CDR1 and CDR2: SQVTM and ANQGSEA. CDR3 sequence: CSGRQGQETQYF. CDR3 sequence (DNA): TGCAGCGGCCGACAGGGCCAAGAGACCCAGTACTTC.

This clonotype showed up many times. The chain has TRBV28 and TRBJ2-1, with 14 bases that match TRBD2. V was pared by 7 bases and J by 1 base, with 3 bases of the junction left unmatched. Germline CDR1 MDHEN, CDR2 SYDVKM. The CDR3 has 16 residues. The CDR3 sequence: CASKGLAGVSYNEQFF. The CDR3 coding sequence is TGTGCCAGCAAGGGACTAGCGGGGGTTTCCTACAATGAGCAGTTCTTC.

This clonotype was seen ten or more times. The J gene is TRBJ2-1, the V gene TRBV7-3, with D possibly being TRBD2 (6 bases). V was cut by 2 bases and J by 1 base, with 12 bases left in between. Germline lookup yields CDR1 SGHTA and CDR2 FQGTGA. CDR3 length: 16 residues. The CDR3 DNA reads TGTGCCAGCAGCTTAGGGTTAGCGGCGTCCTACAATGAGCAGTTCTTC. Translated, it gives CASSLGLAASYNEQFF.

The chain couples TRBV5-4 to TRBJ1-2, with D uncertain. From germline, CDR1 is SGHNT and CDR2 YYREEE (reference sequence). CDR3 length: 16 amino acids. The V gene lost 0 bases and the J gene lost 3 bases, with 15 bases spanning the gap. The DNA for the CDR3 is TGTGCCAGCAGCTTGGCCGGTAAGGCAGTAGACTATGGCTACACCTTC. Its protein product is CASSLAGKAVDYGYTF.